The T cell receptor beta chain under discussion was sequenced for a study of cytomegalovirus exposure and HLA in healthy donors. The study ran its PCR with 60 Vbeta and 13 Jbeta primers. The protocol was immunoSEQ multiplex PCR, while the TCRdb copy is restricted to in-frame clones and leaves out a portion. This sample has 130,000 to 150,000 clones; about 73% occur once, and the top ten carry about 3%. The CDR3 has 14 amino acids. V shed 1 base and J shed 1 base, with 8 bases lying between them. Germline assignment: CDR1 MNHEY and CDR2 SVGAGI. The sample comprised PBMCs. This clonotype originated in a man aged 35 to 55 in good health and CMV-seropositive. The rearrangement links TRBV6-5 to TRBJ2-7; a possible D gene is TRBD2 (6 bases). The chain's CDR3 is CASSYLTSSYEQYF. The CDR3 DNA follows: TGTGCCAGCAGTTACTTGACTAGTTCCTACGAGCAGTACTTC.